These 31 T cell receptor beta chains were all obtained from the same sample, sequenced in a study of blood T cell repertoires in COVID-19. The assay was immunoSEQ multiplex PCR, and TCRdb's table has in-frame clones only and misses some. The repertoire consists of approximately 300,000 clones, with 85% occurring once and the leading ten covering 1.5% to 2%. What was sequenced was PBMCs or T cells enriched from blood (not recorded which). These receptors all stem from a woman in her 30s who had been exposed to COVID-19.

This chain uses TRBV5-4 with TRBJ2-3; 8 nucleotides align to TRBD2. The CDR3 is 14 amino acids. Trimming at V came to 0 bases and at J to 4 bases, leaving 1 base not matched to a gene. Germline lookup yields CDR1 SGHNT and CDR2 YYREEE (reference sequence). The CDR3, as DNA: TGTGCCAGCAGCTTGGTAGCGGGATCAGATACGCAGTATTTT. Residues: CASSLVAGSDTQYF.

The chain has TRBV24-1 and TRBJ1-2; D is ambiguous. There are 14 residues in the CDR3. Germline V lookup: CDR1 KGHDR, CDR2 SFDVKD. With 2 bases removed from V and 4 bases from J, the gap between germline ends came to 10 bases. CDR3 bases: TGTGCCACCAGTGATTCTCTGACGGGCTATGGCTACACCTTC. It is translated as CATSDSLTGYGYTF.

The chain is built from TRBV14 and TRBJ1-1; D uncertain. CDR1 SGHDN and CDR2 FVKESK come from the germline V gene. The length of the CDR3 is 14 residues. V gave up 6 bases and J gave up 8 bases, with 19 bases separating them. The chain's CDR3 is CASSSFSGTAEAFF. Written as DNA, the CDR3 is TGTGCCAGCAGTTCTTTTTCGGGAACAGCCGAAGCTTTCTTT.

This sequence joins TRBV28 and TRBJ2-2; unclear D gene. This CDR3 spans 12 amino acids. The V gene lost 7 bases and the J gene lost 8 bases, with 11 bases spanning the gap. CDR1 is MDHEN and CDR2 is SYDVKM in the germline V gene. CDR3 region: CASTVPTGELFF. Here the CDR3 DNA reads TGTGCCAGCACCGTCCCGACTGGGGAGCTGTTTTTT. The entire variable domain, with the rest obtained from reference TRBV28 and TRBJ2-2, is as follows: DVKVTQSSRYLVKRTGEKVFLECVQDMDHENMFWYRQDPGLGLRLIYFSYDVKMKEKGDIPEGYSVSREKKERFSLILESASTNQTSMYLCASTVPTGELFFGEGSRLTVL.

This chain connects TRBV11-3 to TRBJ2-2, with 8 bases matching TRBD2. The CDR3 has 17 amino acids. The V gene end was trimmed by 5 bases and the J gene end by 7 bases; junction bases not matched to a gene: 15. From germline, CDR1 is SGHNT and CDR2 YENEEA. The CDR3 spells CASSIKRGSGAGGELFF. CDR3 DNA sequence: TGTGCCAGCAGCATCAAGCGAGGTAGCGGGGCCGGCGGGGAGCTGTTTTTT.

The chain joins TRBV12-3 or TRBV12-4 to TRBJ2-7; no reliable D call. This CDR3 is 12 amino acids long. Trimming removed 0 bases at V and 6 bases at J, with 6 bases between. The CDR3 loop is CASSLAPGEQYF. The CDR3 DNA is TGTGCCAGCAGTTTAGCGCCGGGCGAGCAGTACTTC.

The chain uses TRBV18 and TRBJ1-2; no clear D. The CDR3 runs 13 residues. The germline gives CDR1 KGHSH, CDR2 LQKENI. The V gene lost 3 bases and the J gene lost 0 bases, with 5 bases spanning the gap. The CDR3 DNA follows: TGTGCCAGCTCACCTGAGGCTAACTATGGCTACACCTTC. It yields the protein CASSPEANYGYTF.

The chain employs TRBV5-4 and TRBJ1-2, with 10 bases lining up with TRBD1. CDR1 is SGHNT, CDR2 YYREEE, per germline (reference sequence). CDR3 length: 14 amino acids. The V gene end was trimmed by 4 bases and the J gene end by 5 bases; junction bases not matched to a gene: 5. CDR3 region: CASSPGTGEYGYTF. CDR3 nucleotides: TGTGCCAGCAGCCCCGGGACAGGGGAATATGGCTACACCTTC.

The rearrangement uses TRBV10-3 and TRBJ1-6, with D maybe TRBD1 (5 bases). The germline V and J ends were trimmed by 3 bases and 9 bases, with 18 bases remaining between them. The CDR3 is 16 residues long. Germline V gives CDR1 ENHRY, CDR2 SYGVKD. CDR3 DNA: TGTGCCATCAGTGACCAGGACACGATGCGAGGTTCACCCCTCCACTTT. Translating gives CAISDQDTMRGSPLHF.

The V and J genes are TRBV27 and TRBJ1-1, with no clear D. Germline-derived CDR1 and CDR2 are MNHEY and SMNVEV (reference sequence). This CDR3 has 13 residues. V gave up 0 bases and J gave up 7 bases, with 9 bases separating them. The CDR3 nucleotides are TGTGCCAGCAGTTTATCGGGAGGGCTTGAAGCTTTCTTT. Protein product: CASSLSGGLEAFF.

This clone was recorded many times. The chain recombines TRBV6-5 with TRBJ2-2; tentative D call: TRBD1 (6 bases). The length of the CDR3 is 14 residues. The V end was cut by 6 bases, the J end by 4 bases, with 12 bases between. CDR1 is MNHEY and CDR2 is SVGAGI in the germline V gene. CDR3 sequence (DNA): TGTGCCAGCAGGAGACAGGTCGTCACCGGGGAGCTGTTTTTT. This sequence encodes CASRRQVVTGELFF.

V gene TRBV3-1 (or the pseudogene TRBV3-2) combines with J gene TRBJ1-2, with TRBD1 identical over 10 bases. With V trimmed by 3 bases and J by 7 bases, 5 bases remained unmatched. The CDR3 has 14 residues. CDR1 and CDR2 from the germline V gene are LGHDT and YNNKEL (reference sequence). CDR3 coding DNA: TGTGCCAGCAGCCAGGACAGGGGGGGGTCTGGCTACACCTTC. Encoded protein: CASSQDRGGSGYTF.

This clone was detected once. The chain joins TRBV19 to TRBJ1-1, with TRBD1 identical over 10 bases. Germline values: CDR1 LNHDA, CDR2 SQIVND (reference sequence). CDR3 length equals 13 residues. V was clipped by 5 bases and J by 5 bases; unmatched bases: 2. CDR3 sequence reads: CASSLGQGTEAFF. The CDR3 bases are TGTGCCAGTAGTTTGGGACAGGGGACTGAAGCTTTCTTT.

The V gene is TRBV6-5, the J gene TRBJ2-2; D possibly corresponds to TRBD1 (5 bases). The germline CDR1 and CDR2 sequences are MNHEY and SVGAGI. Trimming left V 1 base short and J 5 bases short, with 11 bases between. This CDR3 spans 15 amino acids. CDR3 in DNA: TGTGCCAGCAGTTACTTAGGGGTTAAGACCGGGGAGCTGTTTTTT. Its protein is CASSYLGVKTGELFF.

This chain links TRBV25-1 with TRBJ1-1; weak D call: TRBD1 (6 bases). V was clipped by 7 bases and J by 1 base, with 7 bases between them. Germline-derived CDR1 and CDR2 are MGHDK and SYGVNS. CDR3 size: 12 residues. CDR3: CASKGQNTEAFF. The DNA for the CDR3 is TGTGCCAGCAAGGGACAGAACACTGAAGCTTTCTTT.

This clone was seen a single time. The chain couples TRBV28 to TRBJ1-2; D perhaps matches TRBD1 (5 bases). The CDR3 contains 14 residues. Trimming stripped 2 bases from V and 7 bases from J, with 14 bases between. Germline-derived CDR1 and CDR2 are MDHEN and SYDVKM. The CDR3 sequence: CASSLGQGSGGYTF. The CDR3 DNA sequence: TGTGCCAGCAGTTTAGGGCAGGGAAGTGGTGGCTACACCTTC.

V usage is TRBV5-1 and J usage is TRBJ1-5; TRBD1 is a possible D gene (5 bases). Germline V gives CDR1 SGHRS, CDR2 YFSETQ. Trimming took 7 bases from V and 1 from J, leaving 15 bases between them. The CDR3 runs 15 residues. The CDR3 DNA reads TGCGCCAGCGCGCAGGACGGGGGGAGCAATCAGCCCCAGCATTTT. This translates into CASAQDGGSNQPQHF.

This chain uses TRBV6-2 or TRBV6-3 with TRBJ2-2; the D gene is possibly TRBD2 (6 bases). Germline V gene sequence: CDR1 MNHEY, CDR2 SVGEGT. Trimming pared 2 bases from V and 11 bases from J, leaving 12 bases between. The CDR3 covers 13 residues. The chain's CDR3 is CASSYGRSVELFF. As DNA, the CDR3 is TGTGCCAGCAGTTACGGGAGGAGTGTTGAGCTGTTTTTT.

This chain links TRBV28 with TRBJ1-5; D possibly corresponds to TRBD1 (6 bases). The CDR3 has 15 amino acids. CDR1 and CDR2 from the germline V gene are MDHEN and SYDVKM. Trimming took 7 bases from V and 6 from J, leaving 19 bases between them. CDR3 DNA: TGTGCCAGCACCATCTACGGGCAGGGGACTCAGCCCCAGCATTTT. Encoded protein: CASTIYGQGTQPQHF.

The chain recombines TRBV25-1 with TRBJ1-6, with 9 positions matching TRBD1. CDR3 length equals 15 residues. The J segment lost 6 bases and the V segment lost 6 bases, leaving 6 bases of the junction unmatched. Germline CDR1 and CDR2: MGHDK and SYGVNS. CDR3 nucleotide sequence: TGTGCCAGCAGCGGATTACAGGGGGCTAATTCACCCCTCCACTTT. Translation: CASSGLQGANSPLHF.

The genes are TRBV7-2 and TRBJ2-3, with 9 bases matching TRBD2. CDR1 and CDR2 from the germline V gene are SGHTA and FQGNSA. Trimming cost V 3 bases and J 2 bases; bases outside gene matches: 3. CDR3 length: 15 residues. CDR3 nucleotide sequence: TGTGCCAGCAGCTTCTTAGCGGGAGTCACAGATACGCAGTATTTT. It specifies CASSFLAGVTDTQYF.

The V and J genes are TRBV28 and TRBJ2-7; possibly TRBD1 for D (6 bases). The CDR3 is 18 amino acids. CDR1 MDHEN and CDR2 SYDVKM come from the germline V gene. V was trimmed by 0 bases and J by 0 bases, leaving 18 bases between them. The CDR3 nucleotides are TGTGCCAGCAGTTTATGGGTGGACAGCCGGGTCTACTCCTACGAGCAGTACTTC. Translated: CASSLWVDSRVYSYEQYF.

The chain joins TRBV4-3 to TRBJ2-5, with D hard to call. CDR1 is LGHNA, CDR2 YSLEER, per germline. The ends were cut back, 0 bases at V and 5 bases at J, with 10 bases in the middle. CDR3 length: 14 amino acids. CDR3 residues: CASSQDYEPETQYF. CDR3 nucleotides: TGCGCCAGCAGCCAAGATTATGAGCCCGAGACCCAGTACTTC.

This clone is a singleton in its sample. The genes are TRBV27 and TRBJ1-5; 7 bases match TRBD1. CDR1 and CDR2 from the germline V gene are MNHEY and SMNVEV (reference sequence). With 3 bases clipped from V and 5 bases from J, the junction kept 4 bases outside the gene matches. CDR3 length: 14 amino acids. CDR3 DNA: TGTGCCAGCAGTTTCATAGGGGGCGATCAGCCCCAGCATTTT. Protein product: CASSFIGGDQPQHF.

The rearrangement uses TRBV9 and TRBJ2-7; 9 bases match TRBD2. Germline CDR1 reads SGDLS; CDR2 reads YYNGEE. Trimming cost V 0 bases and J 5 bases; bases outside gene matches: 9. This CDR3 has 16 amino acids. CDR3 residues: CASSVASSGNHDEQYF. CDR3 nucleotide sequence: TGTGCCAGCAGCGTAGCATCTAGCGGGAACCATGACGAGCAGTACTTC.

This clone has just one count. The rearrangement uses TRBV30 and TRBJ2-3; the match to TRBD2 covers 10 bases. The CDR3 is 17 residues long. The trim removed 3 bases at V and 7 bases at J, leaving 16 bases unmatched. Germline lookup yields CDR1 GTSNPN and CDR2 SVGIG (reference sequence). CDR3 loop: CAWSPLGSGGARNTQYF. The DNA of the CDR3 is TGTGCCTGGAGCCCCCTTGGGAGCGGGGGGGCCCGAAATACGCAGTATTTT. The entire variable domain, with the rest obtained from reference TRBV30 and TRBJ2-3, is as follows: SQTIHQWPATLVQPVGSPLSLECTVEGTSNPNLYWYRQAAGRGLQLLFYSVGIGQISSEVPQNLSASRPQDRQFILSSKKLLLSDSGFYLCAWSPLGSGGARNTQYFGPGTRLTVL.

The chain uses TRBV7-3 and TRBJ2-2, with 11 bases lining up with TRBD1. Germline values: CDR1 SGHTA, CDR2 FQGTGA. V shed 5 bases and J 7 bases; nucleotides not matched to a gene: 6. This CDR3 comprises 15 residues. In nucleotides, the CDR3 is TGTGCCAGCAGCCCGGACAGGGGGCAGGTCGGGGAGCTGTTTTTT. Translating it yields CASSPDRGQVGELFF.

This chain uses TRBV9 with TRBJ2-3, with TRBD2 matching over 12 bases. CDR3 length: 16 amino acids. The germline gives CDR1 SGDLS, CDR2 YYNGEE. V was pared by 5 bases and J by 3 bases, with 7 bases of the junction left unmatched. The CDR3 loop reads CASSSASGGATDTQYF. The CDR3 DNA reads as TGTGCCAGCAGTTCCGCTAGCGGGGGGGCGACAGATACGCAGTATTTT.

This chain connects TRBV7-2 to TRBJ1-3; TRBD1 agrees at 8 bases. From germline, CDR1 is SGHTA and CDR2 FQGNSA. With V trimmed by 6 bases and J by 2 bases, 3 bases remained unmatched. The CDR3 totals 14 residues. In nucleotides, the CDR3 is TGTGCCAGCAGTCAGGGGGCGGCTGGAAACACCATATATTTT. Translating it yields CASSQGAAGNTIYF.

The CDR3 nucleotides read TGTGCCAGCAGTAGAACCGTGGGGGAGGGCACTGAAGCTTTCTTT. Translating gives CASSRTVGEGTEAFF. This sequence joins TRBV28 and TRBJ1-1; possibly TRBD1 for D (5 bases). CDR3 size: 15 residues. V dropped 5 bases and J dropped 4 bases, with 17 bases sitting between them. Germline loops: CDR1 MDHEN, CDR2 SYDVKM.

The J gene is TRBJ2-5, the V gene TRBV23-1; 8 bases map to TRBD1. TRBV23-1 belongs to the ORF category, with a function that is uncertain. This CDR3 comprises 14 residues. V was pared by 4 bases and J by 2 bases, with 3 bases of the junction left unmatched. In nucleotides, the CDR3 is TGCGCCAGCAGTCGGCGGACAGGGCAAGAGACCCAGTACTTC. Encoded protein: CASSRRTGQETQYF.